In this sample, the clone carrying this T cell receptor beta chain turned up once. Its antigen is still unknown. This could be a read error, since a much larger clone is one nucleotide away. The library came from three nested PCR rounds adapted from ARM-PCR protocols. TCRdb re-called the multiplex PCR reads through MiXCR, storing one row per CDR3 protein. The sample lists 90,000 to 120,000 distinct CDR3 sequences, 65% occurring once. Looked up from germline, CDR1 is SGHDT and CDR2 is YYEEEE. This CDR3 contains 16 residues. The V end lost 4 bases, the J end lost 5 bases, and 18 bases lay between the germline ends. These data are taken from a study of tumor and adjacent non-tumor tissue in lung cancer. Across the whole study: The cohort had 12 to 13 adenocarcinoma, a couple of squamous cell and 1 small cell patients.

Study observations and caveats: Tumor TCR diversity, when higher, was linked to shorter survival. In normal lung, the top 100 clones were significantly more dominant than in tumor.

RNA was extracted from bulk tissue without any cell sorting. This non-tumor lung sample came from over 3 cm beyond the tumor edge. This clonotype was sampled from a man under 40 with non-small cell lung cancer. The genes are TRBV5-6 and TRBJ2-2, with D possibly TRBD1 on 5 matching bases. Specimen: distant non-tumor lung tissue. Written as DNA, the CDR3 is TGTGCCAGCAGCCCCAGGTTGCCAGGGATTACCGGGGAGCTGTTTTTT. Protein: CASSPRLPGITGELFF.